The clone carrying this T cell receptor (beta chain) has a handful of counts. What it binds is unknown. The authors used template switching to add a universal primer site and gave cDNA unique molecular identifiers. Each CDR3 protein gets one entry after TCRdb re-called the 5' RACE reads with MiXCR. Among 500,000 or so distinct CDR3 sequences listed, 11% to 15% were seen once. This entry comes from a study of identical twins. Study-wide points: Sharing of beta out-of-frame sequences by twins showed a weaker excess.

The V gene's germline CDR1 is MDHEN and CDR2 SYDVKM. With 7 bases clipped from V and 3 bases from J, the junction kept 6 bases outside the gene matches. There are 15 residues in the CDR3. Every sampled donor was Caucasian and healthy. The sample was also linked to a second study, of yellow fever vaccine responses in identical twins. As reported in that work: Reportedly, the T cell response mounted by twins to vaccine seemed partly convergent, partly personalized.

This chain connects TRBV28 to TRBJ2-1; 10 bases align to TRBD1. This receptor was identified in a woman aged 18-29 years in good health. Sequencing was performed on CD4+ T cells sorted from blood. CDR3 sequence: CASTQTGGSYNEQFF. CDR3 bases: TGTGCCAGCACCCAGACAGGGGGCAGCTACAATGAGCAGTTCTTC.